These 25 T cell receptor beta chains originate from one sample sequenced in a study of blood T cell repertoires in COVID-19. Measured with immunoSEQ multiplex PCR; TCRdb has only the in-frame clones, and not every one. The sample lists 100,000 to 150,000 clones, around 81% seen once, with about a sixth in the top ten. Source material: peripheral blood. These receptors were collected from a man under 40 with COVID-19, enrolled during active disease.

This clone was observed once. The V and J genes are TRBV10-3 and TRBJ1-1; no clear D. The germline V and J ends were trimmed by 7 bases and 1 base, with 10 bases remaining between them. The CDR3 length is 13 residues. Germline CDR1 ENHRY, CDR2 SYGVKD. The CDR3 is CAITEEGNTEAFF. CDR3 sequence (DNA): TGTGCCATCACCGAGGAGGGGAACACTGAAGCTTTCTTT.

This clone was seen just once. This chain links TRBV28 with TRBJ2-1; 7 bases map to TRBD1. The germline V gene encodes CDR1 MDHEN and CDR2 SYDVKM. Trimming removed 3 bases from V and 5 bases from J; junction bases left unmatched: 7. The CDR3 loop spans 15 amino acids. Here the CDR3 reads CASSFTGTANNEQFF. CDR3 bases: TGTGCCAGCAGTTTTACCGGGACAGCTAACAATGAGCAGTTCTTC.

This clone has more than one count but fewer than ten. The chain employs TRBV19 and TRBJ1-2, with D possibly matching TRBD1 (6 bases). V was shortened by 6 bases and J by 6 bases, with 14 bases between the two germline ends. From germline, CDR1 is LNHDA and CDR2 SQIVND (reference sequence). The CDR3 consists of 13 residues. The CDR3 loop reads CASSPGQKNGYTF. CDR3 bases: TGTGCCAGTAGCCCCGGACAGAAGAATGGCTACACCTTC.

V gene TRBV19 combines with J gene TRBJ2-7; D is possibly TRBD1 (5 bases). The germline V gene encodes CDR1 LNHDA and CDR2 SQIVND (reference sequence). The ends were cut back, 1 base at V and 2 bases at J, with 12 bases in the middle. CDR3 length: 15 residues. The CDR3 DNA sequence: TGTGCCAGTAGTATAGTGGGGCAGGGCCCCTACGAGCAGTACTTC. Residues: CASSIVGQGPYEQYF. Variable domain in full (rest from reference TRBV19 and TRBJ2-7): DGGITQSPKYLFRKEGQNVTLSCEQNLNHDAMYWYRQDPGQGLRLIYYSQIVNDFQKGDIAEGYSVSREKKESFPLTVTSAQKNPTAFYLCASSIVGQGPYEQYFGPGTRLTVT.

The chain links TRBV18 to TRBJ1-1; D call uncertain. This CDR3 spans 14 amino acids. With 0 bases removed from V and 1 base from J, the gap between germline ends came to 6 bases. Germline CDR1 and CDR2: KGHSH and LQKENI. CDR3 protein: CASSPPGRNTEAFF. CDR3 coding DNA: TGTGCCAGCTCACCACCGGGGAGGAACACTGAAGCTTTCTTT.

The rearrangement uses TRBV6-2 or TRBV6-3 and TRBJ1-2, with D uncertain. The V and J ends lost 4 bases and 2 bases respectively, with 14 bases between them. Germline V lookup: CDR1 MNHEY, CDR2 SVGEGT. The CDR3 spans 15 residues. Here the CDR3 DNA reads TGTGCCAGCAGTTTTTGGGCCGGTGCCAACTATGGCTACACCTTC. It yields the protein CASSFWAGANYGYTF.

The chain uses TRBV30 and TRBJ2-1; 14 nucleotides agree with TRBD2. This CDR3 spans 19 amino acids. Trimming at V came to 2 bases and at J to 4 bases, leaving 13 bases not matched to a gene. Germline CDR1 reads GTSNPN; CDR2 reads SVGIG (reference sequence). Here the CDR3 DNA reads TGTGCCTGGAGTCGACTGACTAGCGGGGGGGCTTTGGCATACAATGAGCAGTTCTTC. Translating it yields CAWSRLTSGGALAYNEQFF.

The V gene is TRBV30, the J gene TRBJ1-5; D possibly corresponds to TRBD1 (6 bases). The V and J ends lost 5 bases and 0 bases respectively, with 14 bases between them. CDR3 size: 15 residues. Germline V gene sequence: CDR1 GTSNPN, CDR2 SVGIG (reference sequence). This CDR3 is CAWGDGTFSNQPQHF. CDR3 nucleotides: TGTGCCTGGGGTGATGGGACATTTAGCAATCAGCCCCAGCATTTT.

The chain joins TRBV7-8 to TRBJ2-5, with TRBD2 matching 7 bases. Germline CDR1 reads SGHVS; CDR2 reads FQNEAQ. Trimming cost V 8 bases and J 3 bases; bases outside gene matches: 15. The CDR3 runs 16 residues. CDR3 residues: CASYFTGEGLEETQYF. The CDR3 nucleotides read TGTGCCAGCTACTTCACCGGGGAGGGTTTAGAAGAGACCCAGTACTTC.

As DNA, the CDR3 is TGTGCCAGCAACCTAGCGGGGGGGCCCTCAGATACGCAGTATTTT. Amino acid sequence: CASNLAGGPSDTQYF. V gene TRBV7-6 combines with J gene TRBJ2-3; 12 nucleotides align to TRBD2. Germline CDR1 and CDR2: SGHVS and FNYEAQ. There are 15 residues in the CDR3. V trimming: 7 bases; J trimming: 4 bases; junction bases outside the gene matches: 6.

This clone was seen a handful of times. The V and J genes are TRBV11-3 and TRBJ1-1; 10 bases are a match to TRBD1. Trimming at V came to 7 bases and at J to 10 bases, leaving 6 bases not matched to a gene. This CDR3 has 12 amino acids. The V gene's germline CDR1 is SGHNT and CDR2 YENEEA. The CDR3 nucleotides read TGTGCCAGCACCCTAGGACAGGGGGGAGCTTTCTTT. Translating it yields CASTLGQGGAFF.

The V call is TRBV30, the J call TRBJ1-1; D ambiguous. Germline values: CDR1 GTSNPN, CDR2 SVGIG (reference sequence). Trimming removed 0 bases from V and 6 bases from J, with 8 bases in between. This CDR3 is built from 12 residues. The DNA of the CDR3 is TGTGCCTGGAGTGTTATAGGAGCTGAAGCTTTCTTT. This encodes CAWSVIGAEAFF.

The chain uses TRBV5-1 and TRBJ1-5; tentatively, D is TRBD1 (6 bases). V gave up 2 bases and J gave up 5 bases, with 14 bases separating them. CDR3 length equals 15 residues. Per the germline V gene, CDR1 is SGHRS and CDR2 is YFSETQ. The DNA of the CDR3 is TGCGCCAGCAGCTTAACCACAGGGAAGGATCAGCCCCAGCATTTT. This encodes CASSLTTGKDQPQHF. Supplemented by reference TRBV5-1 and TRBJ1-5, the full variable domain reads KAGVTQTPRYLIKTRGQQVTLSCSPISGHRSVSWYQQTPGQGLQFLFEYFSETQRNKGNFPGRFSGRQFSNSRSEMNVSTLELGDSALYLCASSLTTGKDQPQHFGDGTRLSIL.

The table lists this clone with a few counts. The chain combines TRBV11-3 with TRBJ2-7, with D hard to call. CDR3 length: 17 amino acids. CDR1 SGHNT and CDR2 YENEEA come from the germline V gene. V was trimmed by 1 base and J by 0 bases, leaving 16 bases between them. The CDR3 here is CASSLVSPRLSSYEQYF. The DNA of the CDR3 is TGTGCCAGCAGCTTAGTCTCGCCGAGACTCTCCTCCTACGAGCAGTACTTC.

V gene TRBV11-2 combines with J gene TRBJ2-3; D is possibly TRBD1 (6 bases). Between the trimmed V and J ends, which lost 0 bases and 6 bases, there was a span of 16 bases. CDR3 length: 16 amino acids. The germline V gene has CDR1 SGHAT and CDR2 FQNNGV. The chain's CDR3 is CASSLDRQAGWDTQYF. The CDR3 DNA reads TGTGCCAGCAGCTTAGATCGACAGGCAGGGTGGGATACGCAGTATTTT. The whole variable domain, remainder taken from reference TRBV11-2 and TRBJ2-3, is EAGVAQSPRYKIIEKRQSVAFWCNPISGHATLYWYQQILGQGPKLLIQFQNNGVVDDSQLPKDRFSAERLKGVDSTLKIQPAKLEDSAVYLCASSLDRQAGWDTQYFGPGTRLTVL.

V usage is TRBV21-1 and J usage is TRBJ2-6; the table names TRBD2, a call not compared with the DNA. TRBV21-1 is flagged as a pseudogene. This CDR3 region has 20 residues. DNA for the CDR3: TGTGCCAGCAGCAAAGGATTGGCGGGAGGAACAGGTTCTGGGGCCAACGTCCTGACTTTC. This gives the protein CASSKGLAGGTGSGANVLTF.

The chain employs TRBV11-2 and TRBJ2-2, with unresolved D. The germline CDR1 and CDR2 sequences are SGHAT and FQNNGV. The CDR3 sequence is 14 residues long. The V gene lost 8 bases and the J gene lost 0 bases, with 10 bases spanning the gap. This chain's CDR3 is CASQSPPNTGELFF. The CDR3 coding sequence is TGTGCCAGCCAATCCCCCCCGAACACCGGGGAGCTGTTTTTT.

The chain combines TRBV7-9 with TRBJ1-3; D unclear. V dropped 7 bases and J dropped 0 bases, with 7 bases sitting between them. Germline CDR1 is SEHNR and CDR2 is FQNEAQ (reference sequence). The length of the CDR3 is 13 residues. The CDR3 DNA is TGTGCCAGCATCCAGGACTCTGGAAACACCATATATTTT. Its protein product is CASIQDSGNTIYF.

The rearrangement joins TRBV2 to TRBJ1-1; the D is unclear. The CDR3 totals 13 residues. Germline CDR1 and CDR2: SNHLY and FYNNEI. V lost 10 bases to trimming and J lost 5 bases, with 17 bases between them. CDR3 sequence (DNA): TGTGCCATTAAGTCGCGGTTATTGACTGAAGCTTTCTTT. Protein: CAIKSRLLTEAFF. Full variable domain (missing parts from reference TRBV2 and TRBJ1-1): EPEVTQTPSHQVTQMGQEVILRCVPISNHLYFYWYRQILGQKVEFLVSFYNNEISEKSEIFDDQFSVERPDGSNFTLKIRSTKLEDSAMYFCAIKSRLLTEAFFGQGTRLTVV.

The chain employs TRBV15 and TRBJ2-1; D might be TRBD2 (5 bases). The CDR3 covers 15 residues. Deletions cut 5 bases from V and 0 bases from J, with 11 bases between. CDR1 is LNHNV and CDR2 is YYDKDF in the germline V gene (reference sequence). The DNA of the CDR3 is TGTGCCACCAGCGGAGTGGGGAGCTCCTACAATGAGCAGTTCTTC. It is translated as CATSGVGSSYNEQFF.

The V gene is TRBV6-2 or TRBV6-3, the J gene TRBJ1-1; maybe TRBD1 (6 bases). The CDR3 runs 14 residues. The germline V gene has CDR1 MNHEY and CDR2 SVGEGT. Trimming left V 6 bases short and J 4 bases short, with 15 bases between. CDR3 in DNA: TGTGCCAGCAGCTTGGACAGTCAGGTCACTGAAGCTTTCTTT. Residues: CASSLDSQVTEAFF.

A single count supports this clone. The V call is TRBV6-5, the J call TRBJ2-7, with TRBD1 as a possible D gene (6 bases). This CDR3 region has 13 residues. Germline lookup yields CDR1 MNHEY and CDR2 SVGAGI. V lost 8 bases, J lost 3 bases, and 14 bases lay in between. The CDR3 DNA reads as TGTGCCAGCTCGACAGGTTTCCTCTACGAGCAGTACTTC. This sequence encodes CASSTGFLYEQYF.

The V call is TRBV5-4, the J call TRBJ2-1; 8 bases agree with TRBD1. Germline CDR1 SGHNT, CDR2 YYREEE (reference sequence). V lost 0 bases to trimming and J lost 9 bases; unmatched junction nucleotides: 11. The CDR3 contains 16 residues. The CDR3 sequence is CASSLGGGAGGTEQFF. The CDR3, as DNA: TGTGCCAGCAGCTTGGGAGGAGGGGCAGGGGGCACTGAGCAGTTCTTC.

This clone was counted only a few times. The J gene is TRBJ2-1, the V gene TRBV29-1; D is perhaps TRBD1 (6 bases). Germline CDR1 reads SQVTM; CDR2 reads ANQGSEA. With 4 bases removed from V and 8 bases from J, the gap between germline ends came to 15 bases. There are 13 residues in the CDR3. The CDR3 is CSVARQAGDEQFF. CDR3 coding DNA: TGCAGCGTTGCTCGACAGGCTGGGGATGAGCAGTTCTTC.

The V and J genes are TRBV28 and TRBJ1-1; unclear D gene. Germline-derived CDR1 and CDR2 are MDHEN and SYDVKM. This CDR3 spans 18 amino acids. Between the trimmed V and J ends, which lost 2 bases and 4 bases, there was a span of 23 bases. CDR3 region: CASSLRDRWREEVTEAFF. The DNA for the CDR3 is TGTGCCAGCAGTTTAAGGGATCGTTGGAGGGAGGAGGTCACTGAAGCTTTCTTT.